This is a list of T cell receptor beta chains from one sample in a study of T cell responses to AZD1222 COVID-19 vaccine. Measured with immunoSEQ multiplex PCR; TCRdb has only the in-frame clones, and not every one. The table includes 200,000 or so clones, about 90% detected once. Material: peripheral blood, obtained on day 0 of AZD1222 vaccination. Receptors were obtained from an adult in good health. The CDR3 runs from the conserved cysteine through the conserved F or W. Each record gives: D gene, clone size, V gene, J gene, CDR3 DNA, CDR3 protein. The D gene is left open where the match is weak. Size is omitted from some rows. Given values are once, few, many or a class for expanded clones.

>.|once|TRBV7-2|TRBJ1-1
TGTGCCAGCAGTAAGAGGATCGTGGCTGAAGCTTTCTTT
CASSKRIVAEAFF
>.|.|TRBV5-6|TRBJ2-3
TGTGCCAGCAGCTTGGTGGAAGATACGCAGTATTTT
CASSLVEDTQYF
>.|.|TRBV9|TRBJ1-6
TGTGCCAGCAGTAAGAACCCAGATAATTCACCCCTCCACTTT
CASSKNPDNSPLHF
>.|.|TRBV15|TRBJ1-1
TGTGCCACCAGCAGGAGGAACACTGAAGCTTTCTTT
CATSRRNTEAFF
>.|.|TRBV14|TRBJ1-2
TGTGCCAGCAGGCTCAGGGGTACTGATGGCTACACCTTC
CASRLRGTDGYTF
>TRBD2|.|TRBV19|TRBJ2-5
TGTGCCAGTAGTATAGATAGCGGGGTAGAGACCCAGTACTTC
CASSIDSGVETQYF
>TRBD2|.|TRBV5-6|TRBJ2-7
TGTGCCAGCAGTCCCAGGGGGCTAGCGGGGGGCCACTCCTACGAGCAGTACTTC
CASSPRGLAGGHSYEQYF
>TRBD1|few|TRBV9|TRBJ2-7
TGTGCCAGCAGCCCGGGACAGGGTCCCTACGAGCAGTACTTC
CASSPGQGPYEQYF
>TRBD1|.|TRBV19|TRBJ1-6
TGTGCCAGTAGTAGACAGGGGGCTGGAGATTCACCCCTCCACTTT
CASSRQGAGDSPLHF
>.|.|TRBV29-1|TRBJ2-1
TGCAGCGTCCCCGCCAAAGCGTCCTCCTACAATGAGCAGTTCTTC
CSVPAKASSYNEQFF
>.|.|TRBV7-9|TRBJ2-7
TGTGCCAGCAGCTCGATAACCCCGAAAGGGGGGTTCGAGCAGTACTTC
CASSSITPKGGFEQYF
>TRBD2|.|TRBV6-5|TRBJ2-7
TGTGCCAGCAGTCGACTAGCGGCCGAGGAGCAGTACTTC
CASSRLAAEEQYF
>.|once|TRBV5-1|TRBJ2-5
TGCGCCAGCAGCCTGGAGGGCCGAAGAGGAGAGACCCAGTACTTC
CASSLEGRRGETQYF
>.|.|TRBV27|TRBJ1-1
TGTGCCAGCAGACTCCAGAACGGCGCTGAAGCTTTCTTT
CASRLQNGAEAFF
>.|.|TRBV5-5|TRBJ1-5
TGTGCCAGCAGTATGAGCGGACAGTTTAGCAATCAGCCCCAGCATTTT
CASSMSGQFSNQPQHF
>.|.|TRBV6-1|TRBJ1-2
TGTGCCAGCAGTGACAGGACCTCTGGCTACACCTTC
CASSDRTSGYTF
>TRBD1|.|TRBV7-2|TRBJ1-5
TGTGCCAGCAGCTATACAGGGGAACAGCCCCAGCATTTT
CASSYTGEQPQHF
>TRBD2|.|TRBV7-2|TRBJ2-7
TGTGCCAGCAGCGGTAGCGGGCCTAGCTCCTACGAGCAGTACTTC
CASSGSGPSSYEQYF
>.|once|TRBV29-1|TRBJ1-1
TGCAGCGCCCGGGGGGGGGCGAACACTGAAGCTTTCTTT
CSARGGANTEAFF
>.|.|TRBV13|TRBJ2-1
TGTGCCAGCAGCTTAGGTCGGAGGTATGAGCAGTTCTTC
CASSLGRRYEQFF
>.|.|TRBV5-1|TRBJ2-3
TGCGCCAGCAGCTTGAGGGCGTCTAGCACAGATACGCAGTATTTT
CASSLRASSTDTQYF
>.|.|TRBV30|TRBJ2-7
TGTGCCTGGAGTCCCGGGACTCTCTACGAGCAGTACTTC
CAWSPGTLYEQYF
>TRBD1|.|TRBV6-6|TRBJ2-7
TGTGCCAGCAGCTCGGACAGGGTAGGGTCCTACGAGCAGTACTTC
CASSSDRVGSYEQYF
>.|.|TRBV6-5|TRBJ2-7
TGTGCCAGCAAGGGGGAGTCCTACGAGCAGTACTTC
CASKGESYEQYF
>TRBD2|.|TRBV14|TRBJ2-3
TGTGCCAGCAGCCAAGGCATAGCGGGGGGGCGAGATACGCAGTATTTT
CASSQGIAGGRDTQYF
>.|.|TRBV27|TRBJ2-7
TGTGCCAGCAGTCCGAGCCGGGGTCACGAGCAGTACTTC
CASSPSRGHEQYF
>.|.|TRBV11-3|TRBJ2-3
TGTGCCAGCAGCCGGACTAGCACAGATACGCAGTATTTT
CASSRTSTDTQYF
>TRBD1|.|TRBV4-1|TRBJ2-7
TGCGCCAGCAGCCAAGAACCCCCCTTGGCAGGGGGCTATGGTTACGAGCAGTACTTC
CASSQEPPLAGGYGYEQYF
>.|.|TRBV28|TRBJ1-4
TGTGCCAGCAATTCCCTCATGACAGGCCCTGGGGGTGAAAAACTGTTTTTT
CASNSLMTGPGGEKLFF
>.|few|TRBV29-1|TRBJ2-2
TGCAGCGTTGAAGACCGGCGGGGGAACACCGGGGAGCTGTTTTTT
CSVEDRRGNTGELFF
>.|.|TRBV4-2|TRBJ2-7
TGTGCCAGCAGCCAAGACGGAGGGGACGAGCAGTACTTC
CASSQDGGDEQYF
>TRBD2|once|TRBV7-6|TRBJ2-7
TGTGCCAGCAGCCCTCTGCGGACTAGCGGAACCATGACCTACGAGCAGTACTTC
CASSPLRTSGTMTYEQYF
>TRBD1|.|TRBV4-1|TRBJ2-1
TGCGCCAGCAGCCAAGAGCCGGGACAGGGCCACAATGAGCAGTTCTTC
CASSQEPGQGHNEQFF
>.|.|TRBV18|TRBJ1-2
TGTGCCAGCTCACCGAGACAGGAGCCTAACTATGGCTACACCTTC
CASSPRQEPNYGYTF
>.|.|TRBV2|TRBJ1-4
TGTGCCAGCAGGGAGGACGGGGCTAATGAAAAACTGTTTTTT
CASREDGANEKLFF
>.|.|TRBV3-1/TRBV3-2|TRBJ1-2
TGTGCCAGCAGCCAAGATTCGGGGGGCTATGGCTACACCTTC
CASSQDSGGYGYTF
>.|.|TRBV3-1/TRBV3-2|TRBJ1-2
TGTGCCAGCAGCCAGGGGCTAGGGTCTAACTATGGCTACACCTTC
CASSQGLGSNYGYTF
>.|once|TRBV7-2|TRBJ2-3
TGTGCCAGCAGCTACGGGATCCGGGACTCCCTCTATTTT
CASSYGIRDSLYF
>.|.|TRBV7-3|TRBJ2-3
TGTGCCAGCAGCTTAAACGCTCGAACTAGCACAGATACGCAGTATTTT
CASSLNARTSTDTQYF
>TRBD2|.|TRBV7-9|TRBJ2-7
TGTGCCAGCAGCCAACTGACTAGCCGAGCAGCCTACGAGCAGTACTTC
CASSQLTSRAAYEQYF
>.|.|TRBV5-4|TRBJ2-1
TGTGCCAGCAGCCCCCCTTTACCGGGGGCTGGCAATGAGCAGTTCTTC
CASSPPLPGAGNEQFF
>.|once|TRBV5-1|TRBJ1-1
TGCGCCAGCAGCCCGGGCGGCACCCCGAACACTGAAGCTTTCTTT
CASSPGGTPNTEAFF
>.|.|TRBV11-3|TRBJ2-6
TGTGCCAGCAGCCCTGGGGGCTCTGGGGCCAACGTCCTGACTTTC
CASSPGGSGANVLTF
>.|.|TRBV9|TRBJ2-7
TGTGCCAGCAGCGTAAGGGACGGGGGCTACGAGCAGTACTTC
CASSVRDGGYEQYF
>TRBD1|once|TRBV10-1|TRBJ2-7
TGCGCCAGCTCCCGGACAGGGGAGGACGAGCAGTACTTC
CASSRTGEDEQYF
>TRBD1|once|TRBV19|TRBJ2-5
TGTGCCAGTAAGGCACAGGGGGAGACCCAGTACTTC
CASKAQGETQYF
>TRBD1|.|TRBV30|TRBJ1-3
TGTGCCTGGAGTGTAGGGACAGGGGGCTACACCATATATTTT
CAWSVGTGGYTIYF
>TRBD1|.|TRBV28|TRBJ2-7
TGTGCCAGCAGTTCTGGGGACAGGAAGTCCTACGAGCAGTACTTC
CASSSGDRKSYEQYF
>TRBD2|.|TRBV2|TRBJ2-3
TGTGCCAGCAGGTCTACTAGCGGGGGGAGGTCAGATACGCAGTATTTT
CASRSTSGGRSDTQYF
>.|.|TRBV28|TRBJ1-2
TGTGCCAGCAGTCAGCAGGGTTTCTATGGCTACACCTTC
CASSQQGFYGYTF
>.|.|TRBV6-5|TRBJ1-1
TGTGCCAGCAGGAAGGGAGCCCGAGAAGCTTTCTTT
CASRKGAREAFF